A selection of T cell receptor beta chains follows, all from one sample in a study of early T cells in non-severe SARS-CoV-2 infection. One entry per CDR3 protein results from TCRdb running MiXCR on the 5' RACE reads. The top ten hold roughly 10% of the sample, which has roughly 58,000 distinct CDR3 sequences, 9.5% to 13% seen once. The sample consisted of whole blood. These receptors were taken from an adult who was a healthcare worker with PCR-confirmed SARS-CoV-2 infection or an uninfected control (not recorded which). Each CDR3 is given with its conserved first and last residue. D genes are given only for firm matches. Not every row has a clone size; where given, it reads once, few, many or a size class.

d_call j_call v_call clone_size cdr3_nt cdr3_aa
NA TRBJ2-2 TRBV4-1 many TGCGCCAGTCAGAGACAGAGGAACACCGGGGAGCTGTTTTTT CASQRQRNTGELFF
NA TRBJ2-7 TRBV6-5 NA TGTGCCAGCAGTTACTCTGGTCCAGGGAACTACGAGCAGTACTTC CASSYSGPGNYEQYF
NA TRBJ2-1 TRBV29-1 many TGCAGCGTTGCGGCTAGCGATGAGCAGTTCTTC CSVAASDEQFF
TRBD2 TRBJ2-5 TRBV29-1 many TGCAGCGCAAGACTAGCGGGAGGGGAGACCCAGTACTTC CSARLAGGETQYF
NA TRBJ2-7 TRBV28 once TGTGCCAGCAGTCTGCAGGGGCCCTACGAGCAGTACTTC CASSLQGPYEQYF
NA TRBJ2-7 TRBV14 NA TGTGCCAGCAGCCATGGCCAGGGACCCTCCTACGAGCAGTACTTC CASSHGQGPSYEQYF
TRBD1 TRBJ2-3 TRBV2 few TGTGCCAGACGCGACAGGGCCGATACGCAGTATTTT CARRDRADTQYF
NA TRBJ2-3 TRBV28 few TGTGCCAGCAGTCCCTGGGACGGCACAGATACGCAGTATTTT CASSPWDGTDTQYF
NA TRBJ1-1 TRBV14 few TGTGCCAGCAGCCAAGTAGTTTTGAACACTGAAGCTTTCTTT CASSQVVLNTEAFF
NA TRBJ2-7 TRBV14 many TGTGCCAGCAGCCAAGATCGGCGGGACGAGCAGTACTTC CASSQDRRDEQYF
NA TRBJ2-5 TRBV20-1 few TGCAGTGCTCAGCGTTGGGGGTACCAAGAGACCCAGTACTTC CSAQRWGYQETQYF
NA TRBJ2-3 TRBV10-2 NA TGCGCCAGCAGTGAGTCGCCCACTAGCACAGATACGCAGTATTTT CASSESPTSTDTQYF
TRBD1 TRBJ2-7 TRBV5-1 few TGCGCCAGCAGCTTGGCCTTGACAGGGGTAACCTACGAGCAGTACTTC CASSLALTGVTYEQYF
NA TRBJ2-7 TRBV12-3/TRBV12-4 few TGTGCCAGCAGTGCCGAGGCCTCCTACGAGCAGTACTTC CASSAEASYEQYF
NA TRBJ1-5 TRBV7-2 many TGTGCCAGCAGCTTAGATCAGGGAACGGATCAGCCCCAGCATTTT CASSLDQGTDQPQHF
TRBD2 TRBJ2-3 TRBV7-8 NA TGTGCCAGCAGCTTTCTAGCGGGAGGTACCACAGATACGCAGTATTTT CASSFLAGGTTDTQYF
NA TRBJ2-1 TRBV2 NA TGTGCCATAGATCACCACGGGGAGTTCTTC CAIDHHGEFF
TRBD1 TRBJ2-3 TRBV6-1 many TGTGCCAGCAGCCGGGACAGGGGGCGATATACGCAGTATTTT CASSRDRGRYTQYF
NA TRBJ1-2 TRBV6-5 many TGTGCCAGCAAGCAGGGGAACTATGGCTACACCTTC CASKQGNYGYTF
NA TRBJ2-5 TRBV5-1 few TGCGCCAGCAGCTTGGAGGGGGAGACCCAGTACTTC CASSLEGETQYF
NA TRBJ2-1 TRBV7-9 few TGTGCCAGCAGCTTAGCGACCACTAGTTACAATGAGCAGTTCTTC CASSLATTSYNEQFF
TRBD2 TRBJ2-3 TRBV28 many TGTGCCAGCATCCCGACTAGCGGCGCAGATACGCAGTATTTT CASIPTSGADTQYF
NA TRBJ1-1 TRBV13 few TGTGCCAGCAGCTGGTCCGGGAACACTGAAGCTTTCTTT CASSWSGNTEAFF
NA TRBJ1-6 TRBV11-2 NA TGTGCCAGCAGCTCGGTATGGTCACCCCTCCACTTT CASSSVWSPLHF
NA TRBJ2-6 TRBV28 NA TGTGCCAGCAGTTTTATGAGGCACAGCCGCTCTGGGGCCAACGTCCTGACTTTC CASSFMRHSRSGANVLTF
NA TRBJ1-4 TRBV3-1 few TGTGCCAGCAGCCAAGATTGGTCGAGGAATGAAAAACTGTTTTTT CASSQDWSRNEKLFF
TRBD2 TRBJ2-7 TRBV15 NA TGTGCCACCAGCAGAGATCGCACTAGCGGGATGGAGCAGTACTTC CATSRDRTSGMEQYF
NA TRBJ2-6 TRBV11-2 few TGTGCCAGCAGCCCATGGGCCTCTGGGGCCAACGTCCTGACTTTC CASSPWASGANVLTF
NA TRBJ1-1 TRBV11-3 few TGTGCCAGCAGCCGCGGGTCGAACACTGAAGCTTTCTTT CASSRGSNTEAFF
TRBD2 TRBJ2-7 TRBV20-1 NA TGCAGTGCTAGAGATGCTATAGCGGGCTCCTACGAGCAGTACTTC CSARDAIAGSYEQYF
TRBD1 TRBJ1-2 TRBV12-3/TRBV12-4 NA TGTGCCAGCAGGATAGACAGGGATGGATATGGCTACACCTTC CASRIDRDGYGYTF
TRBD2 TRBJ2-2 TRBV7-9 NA TGTGCCAGCAGCGCCGGACTAGCGGCGAACACCGGGGAGCTGTTTTTT CASSAGLAANTGELFF
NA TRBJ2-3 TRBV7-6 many TGTGCCAGCAGCTTAGCCGGGTCGGCCACAGATACGCAGTATTTT CASSLAGSATDTQYF
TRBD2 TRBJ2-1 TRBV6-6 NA TGTGCCAGCATGGTAGCGGGAGGGCTGAGCAATGAGCAGTTCTTC CASMVAGGLSNEQFF
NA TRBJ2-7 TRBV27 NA TGTGCCAGCAGTCATGAGGGAATCGCCGTCTACGAGCAGTACTTC CASSHEGIAVYEQYF
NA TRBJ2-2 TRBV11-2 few TGTGCCAGCAGCTTAGCTGTTTTTCGGGCTAGAGGAAACACCGGGGAGCTGTTTTTT CASSLAVFRARGNTGELFF
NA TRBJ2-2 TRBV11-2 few TGTGCCAGCAGCTACATACGACAGTCCACCGGGGAGCTGTTTTTT CASSYIRQSTGELFF
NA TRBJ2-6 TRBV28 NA TGTGCCAGCACCCCGTCTGGGGCCAACGTCCTGACTTTC CASTPSGANVLTF
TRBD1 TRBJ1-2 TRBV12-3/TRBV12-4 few TGTGCCAGCAGGGAGACAGGGCTCTATGGCTACACCTTC CASRETGLYGYTF
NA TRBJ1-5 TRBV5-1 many TGCGCCAGCAGCTTGGACAGTAATCAGCCCCAGCATTTT CASSLDSNQPQHF
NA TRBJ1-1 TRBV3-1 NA TGTGCCAGCAGCCCTGGAGGGTCAGGCACTGAAGCTTTCTTT CASSPGGSGTEAFF
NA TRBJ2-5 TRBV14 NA TGTGCCAGCAGCCCCGACTGGACGGGCCAAGAGACCCAGTACTTC CASSPDWTGQETQYF
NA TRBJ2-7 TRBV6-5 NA TGTGCCAGCAGTGTCAGTCCCTGGGGTTACGAGCAGTACTTC CASSVSPWGYEQYF
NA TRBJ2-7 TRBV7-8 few TGTGCCAGCAGATCCAGTTCGGGCGGGATGACCTACGAGCAGTACTTC CASRSSSGGMTYEQYF
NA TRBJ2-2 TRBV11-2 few TGTGCCAGCAGCTTAGATTTTACCAGCGGAGAGCTGTTTTTT CASSLDFTSGELFF
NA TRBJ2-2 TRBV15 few TGTGCCACCAGCAGAGATCAGGTTAATTGGGACGCCGGGGAGCTGTTTTTT CATSRDQVNWDAGELFF
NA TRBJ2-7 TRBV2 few TGTGCCAGCAGTAGGACAGACACCACTTCCTACGAGCAGTACTTC CASSRTDTTSYEQYF
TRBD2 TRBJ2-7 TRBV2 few TGTGCCAGCACCAACCAGGCGGGAGTAGGGGAGCAGTACTTC CASTNQAGVGEQYF
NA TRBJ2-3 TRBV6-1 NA TGTGCCAGCAGTGAACGAGATATCCCCACAGATACGCAGTATTTT CASSERDIPTDTQYF
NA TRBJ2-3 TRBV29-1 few TGCAGCGTTGAGGGGACTGGTAGCACAGATACGCAGTATTTT CSVEGTGSTDTQYF